This note documents a single T cell receptor (beta chain) sequence. This entry belongs to a study of cytomegalovirus exposure and HLA in healthy donors. The PCR was carried out with 60 Vbeta primers and 13 Jbeta primers. The assay was immunoSEQ multiplex PCR, and TCRdb's table has in-frame clones only and misses some. The table includes about 120,000 clones, about 80% detected once. The germline V gene has CDR1 MDHEN and CDR2 SYDVKM. This CDR3 comprises 14 residues. V dropped 8 bases and J dropped 2; count of bases not matched to a gene: 5. Healthy bone marrow donors supplied every sample. This clonotype was obtained from a female donor in good health and CMV-seropositive. The source material was PBMCs. The chain employs TRBV28 and TRBJ2-3; 9 bases agree with TRBD2. The CDR3 nucleotides are TGTGCCAGCGGCGGCGGGGGGGCCACAGATACGCAGTATTTT. Translated: CASGGGGATDTQYF. Full variable domain (missing parts from reference TRBV28 and TRBJ2-3): DVKVTQSSRYLVKRTGEKVFLECVQDMDHENMFWYRQDPGLGLRLIYFSYDVKMKEKGDIPEGYSVSREKKERFSLILESASTNQTSMYLCASGGGGATDTQYFGPGTRLTVL.